This TCR beta chain was captured by sequencing in a study of response to subunit inactivated influenza vaccine. TCRdb re-called the RT-PCR reads with MiXCR, one entry per CDR3 protein. The table includes 530,000 or so distinct CDR3 sequences, roughly 27% detected once. The CDR3 consists of 13 residues. The germline CDR1 and CDR2 sequences are SGHRS and YFSETQ. V shed 5 bases and J shed 3 bases, with 12 bases lying between them. This clonotype was counted a few times. The source of this sequence is a man aged 50 to 59 who received an inactivated influenza vaccine. The chain carries TRBV5-1 and TRBJ2-7, with D perhaps TRBD2 (5 bases). This specimen consisted of CD4+ T cells sorted from PBMCs, obtained roughly 5 days after vaccination. CDR3 nucleotide sequence: TGCGCCAGCAGTGAGGGTCCTCGCTACGAGCAGTACTTC. This translates into CASSEGPRYEQYF.